Listed here are 4 T cell receptor beta chains from one sample, sequenced in a study of blood T cell repertoires in COVID-19. The repertoire was sequenced with immunoSEQ multiplex PCR; TCRdb's copy has only in-frame clones and lacks some. The table has about 160,000 clones, roughly 80% seen once. The sequenced sample was PBMCs or T cells enriched from blood (not recorded which). These receptors came from a woman aged 55-69 years who had recovered from COVID-19.

This chain connects TRBV5-6 to TRBJ1-2, with D possibly TRBD1 on 6 matching bases. The V and J ends lost 4 bases and 8 bases respectively, with 12 bases between them. Germline-derived CDR1 and CDR2 are SGHDT and YYEEEE. The CDR3 covers 12 residues. In nucleotides, the CDR3 is TGTGCCAGCAGCGGCCAGGGGCTGGGCTACACCTTC. Its translation: CASSGQGLGYTF.

This clone occurred a few times. The chain has TRBV14 and TRBJ2-3; 10 bases fit TRBD2. The CDR3 is 14 residues long. J gave up 8 bases and V 6 bases, and 8 bases lay outside the gene matches. CDR1 and CDR2 (germline): SGHDN, FVKESK. The CDR3 spells CASRSSGGKSTQYF. The CDR3 DNA reads TGTGCCAGCAGGTCTAGCGGGGGAAAATCTACGCAGTATTTT.

The CDR3 spells CASSLDDRRLSGEKLFF. In nucleotides, the CDR3 is TGTGCCAGCAGCTTAGACGACAGGCGCCTATCAGGTGAAAAACTGTTTTTT. This chain joins TRBV11-2 and TRBJ1-4, with D possibly matching TRBD1 (6 bases). Germline CDR1 is SGHAT and CDR2 is FQNNGV. Trimming removed 0 bases at V and 7 bases at J, with 18 bases between. This CDR3 comprises 17 residues.

This sequence joins TRBV7-2 and TRBJ2-7; 8 bases match TRBD1. The CDR3 contains 16 residues. V shed 2 bases and J 3 bases; nucleotides not matched to a gene: 9. The V gene's germline CDR1 is SGHTA and CDR2 FQGNSA. The CDR3 nucleotides read TGTGCCAGCAGCTTATATCGGGACAGGCTGGGCTACGAGCAGTACTTC. Translation gives CASSLYRDRLGYEQYF.